Below are 27 T cell receptor beta chains sequenced from a single sample in a study of T cell repertoires in cytomegalovirus infection. TCRdb analysed the reads with MiXCR anew, one entry per CDR3 protein. The data hold some 920,000 distinct CDR3 sequences, with about a third observed a single time. For these receptors, no antigen is known. The source material was cultured CD8+ T cells from PBMCs, sampled from culture after CMV antigen stimulation. The receptor source for this set is a human donor in good health (CMV status not recorded). Some clones in this sample may be carry-over from other donors' samples.

This clonotype was recorded a few times. This rearrangement joins TRBV20-1 to TRBJ1-2; D gene unclear. CDR3 length equals 15 residues. The germline V gene has CDR1 DFQATT and CDR2 SNEGSKA (reference sequence). V was shortened by 0 bases and J by 8 bases, with 19 bases between the two germline ends. The CDR3 nucleotides are TGCAGTGCTAGAGATAAGCTCTGGAAGGTGGAGGGCTACACCTTC. This gives the protein CSARDKLWKVEGYTF.

The V gene is TRBV24-1, the J gene TRBJ2-3; D ambiguous. Trimming cost V 4 bases and J 1 base, with 14 bases left between them. In germline, CDR1 is KGHDR, CDR2 SFDVKD. This CDR3 spans 16 amino acids. This CDR3 is CATSEYYTSGTDTQYF. CDR3 nucleotides: TGTGCCACCAGTGAGTACTACACGTCCGGCACAGATACGCAGTATTTT.

As regards this clonotype: This could be a read error, since a much larger clone is one nucleotide away. For the CDR3, the DNA is TGTGCCTGCAGCTTCTCAGGGGGAGAAACTGAAGCTTTCTTT. Its protein product is CACSFSGGETEAFF. The V gene is TRBV7-8, the J gene TRBJ1-1, with 7 nucleotides matching TRBD1. The V gene's germline CDR1 is SGHVS and CDR2 FQNEAQ. The CDR3 has 14 amino acids.

This clonotype showed up just a few times. The CDR3: CASSMSLAKNIQYF. CDR3 bases: TGTGCCAGTAGTATGTCTCTAGCCAAAAACATTCAGTACTTC. The chain links TRBV19 to TRBJ2-4; no reliable D call. The CDR3 loop spans 14 amino acids. From germline, CDR1 is LNHDA and CDR2 SQIVND (reference sequence). V was cut by 3 bases and J by 0 bases, with 6 bases left in between.

The genes are TRBV7-9 and TRBJ2-2; D is possibly TRBD1 (5 bases). The CDR3 extends over 16 amino acids. V lost 2 bases to trimming and J lost 4 bases, with 14 bases between them. Germline V gene data show CDR1 as SEHNR and CDR2 as FQNEAQ (reference sequence). DNA for the CDR3: TGTGCCAGCAGCTTAAAGGGGCTCCGTCTCACCGGGGAGCTGTTTTTT. This translates into CASSLKGLRLTGELFF.

The rearrangement uses TRBV6-5 and TRBJ2-1, with unresolved D. Per the germline V gene, CDR1 is MNHEY and CDR2 is SVGAGI. CDR3 size: 13 residues. Trimming removed 4 bases from V and 13 bases from J, with 17 bases in between. CDR3 sequence (DNA): TGTGCCAGCAGTTTTCCCGGCCACTCACCCCAGTTCTTC. Its translation: CASSFPGHSPQFF.

This chain joins TRBV7-9 and TRBJ2-2; D is uncertain. CDR3 length: 12 amino acids. V lost 7 bases and J lost 5, with 8 bases in between. Germline values: CDR1 SEHNR, CDR2 FQNEAQ (reference sequence). CDR3 DNA sequence: TGTGCCAGCACCACCGTGACCGGGGAGCTGTTTTTT. Its protein is CASTTVTGELFF. Combining the CDR3 with reference TRBV7-9 and TRBJ2-2 gives the whole variable domain DTGVSQNPRHKITKRGQNVTFRCDPISEHNRLYWYRQTLGQGPEFLTYFQNEAQLEKSRLLSDRFSAERPKGSFSTLEIQRTEQGDSAMYLCASTTVTGELFFGEGSRLTVL.

Only a few counts were recorded for this clonotype. This chain links TRBV27 with TRBJ2-1; TRBD2 aligns across 10 bases. V shed 5 bases and J 8 bases; nucleotides not matched to a gene: 12. The CDR3 loop spans 16 amino acids. Germline lookup yields CDR1 MNHEY and CDR2 SMNVEV (reference sequence). The CDR3 spells CASSLRELAGGHEQFF. The CDR3 DNA is TGTGCCAGCAGTCTACGGGAGTTAGCGGGGGGTCATGAGCAGTTCTTC.

This clonotype was picked up many times. The chain has TRBV7-8 and TRBJ1-4; weak D call: TRBD1 (5 bases). V lost 5 bases and J 0 bases, leaving 13 bases between the germline ends. The length of the CDR3 is 16 residues. Looked up from germline, CDR1 is SGHVS and CDR2 is FQNEAQ. The CDR3 sequence is CASSPQGRATNEKLFF. DNA for the CDR3: TGTGCCAGCAGCCCCCAGGGCAGGGCAACTAATGAAAAACTGTTTTTT.

This clonotype was counted at least ten times. The CDR3 DNA sequence: TGTGCCAGCAGTTCGGGACAGGACTATGGCTACACCTTC. Translating gives CASSSGQDYGYTF. V and J are TRBV12-3 or TRBV12-4 and TRBJ1-2, with 8 bases identical to TRBD1. V was clipped by 4 bases and J by 3 bases; unmatched bases: 1. The CDR3 is made up of 13 amino acids.

This clonotype occurred once. This rearrangement joins TRBV28 to TRBJ2-1; D tentatively fits TRBD1 or TRBD2 (5 bases each). This CDR3 has 15 amino acids. Germline lookup yields CDR1 MDHEN and CDR2 SYDVKM. V gave up 3 bases and J gave up 1 base, with 10 bases separating them. This chain's CDR3 is CASSFFGASYNEQFF. DNA of the CDR3: TGTGCCAGCAGTTTTTTCGGGGCTTCCTACAATGAGCAGTTCTTC.

About this clonotype itself: This may be a read error: a much more frequent sequence differs by one nucleotide. This sequence joins TRBV7-6 and TRBJ2-7; TRBD1 is a possible D gene (5 bases). Germline V gene sequence: CDR1 SGHVS, CDR2 FNYEAQ. The CDR3 is 15 amino acids. The CDR3 reads CANSPLAGPPYEQYV. CDR3 in DNA: TGTGCCAACAGCCCCCTCGCAGGGCCGCCCTACGAGCAGTACGTC.

The chain carries TRBV7-6 and TRBJ1-1; tentatively, D is TRBD1 (5 bases). The CDR3 is 17 residues long. Germline assignment: CDR1 SGHVS and CDR2 FNYEAQ. Trimming stripped 1 base from V and 1 base from J, with 16 bases between. Here the CDR3 reads CASSLGWQGGGNTEAFF. DNA of the CDR3: TGTGCCAGCAGCTTAGGGTGGCAGGGTGGGGGGAACACTGAAGCTTTCTTT.

This clonotype has only a few counts. The rearrangement joins TRBV24-1 to TRBJ2-2; tentative D call: TRBD1 (6 bases). The germline CDR1 and CDR2 sequences are KGHDR and SFDVKD. The germline V and J ends were trimmed by 3 bases and 2 bases, with 24 bases remaining between them. This CDR3 region has 20 residues. The DNA for the CDR3 is TGTGCCACCAGTGATACCCCCTGGACAGATTTCGCGGGTAACACCGGGGAGCTGTTTTTT. Amino acids: CATSDTPWTDFAGNTGELFF.

J is TRBJ2-3 and V is TRBV5-1, with TRBD2 matching over 7 bases. V was pared by 4 bases and J by 4 bases, with 9 bases of the junction left unmatched. The CDR3 is made up of 15 amino acids. Germline V gene data show CDR1 as SGHRS and CDR2 as YFSETQ. CDR3 sequence: CASSPGLDHPDTQYF. The DNA for the CDR3 is TGCGCCAGCAGCCCTGGACTAGATCATCCAGATACGCAGTATTTT.

This clonotype has only a few counts. The genes are TRBV6-5 and TRBJ2-5, with a possible D match to TRBD1 (5 bases). The CDR3 totals 14 residues. V shed 8 bases and J shed 4 bases, with 17 bases lying between them. In germline, CDR1 is MNHEY, CDR2 SVGAGI. CDR3 protein: CASRVGLGRETQYF. The CDR3 coding sequence is TGTGCCAGCCGAGTGGGGCTAGGAAGAGAGACCCAGTACTTC.

This chain uses TRBV27 with TRBJ2-1; the D gene is possibly TRBD1 (6 bases). From germline, CDR1 is MNHEY and CDR2 SMNVEV (reference sequence). The CDR3 is 12 residues long. Trimming removed 5 bases at V and 10 bases at J, with 12 bases between. CDR3 sequence reads: CASSQLGTEQFF. The CDR3 DNA sequence: TGTGCCAGCAGTCAGTTAGGGACAGAGCAGTTCTTC.

V is TRBV2 and J is TRBJ2-1; 10 bases are shared with TRBD1. In germline, CDR1 is SNHLY, CDR2 FYNNEI. The CDR3 runs to 17 residues. With V trimmed by 4 bases and J by 0 bases, 6 bases remained unmatched. The CDR3 region is CASSVPRQGASYNEQFF. CDR3 coding DNA: TGTGCCAGCAGTGTCCCCCGACAGGGGGCCTCCTACAATGAGCAGTTCTTC.

The chain links TRBV7-2 to TRBJ1-2; D gene uncertain. This CDR3 is 15 amino acids long. The V end was cut by 1 base, the J end by 3 bases, with 12 bases between. The germline gives CDR1 SGHTA, CDR2 FQGNSA. The CDR3 sequence is CASSLDGEGHYGYTF. In DNA form, the CDR3 reads TGTGCCAGCAGCTTAGATGGTGAGGGCCACTATGGCTACACCTTC.

The chain has TRBV27 and TRBJ2-1; TRBD1 aligns across 10 bases. The J segment lost 3 bases and the V segment lost 6 bases, leaving 8 bases of the junction unmatched. The germline V gene has CDR1 MNHEY and CDR2 SMNVEV (reference sequence). The length of the CDR3 is 16 residues. The CDR3 coding sequence is TGTGCCAGCAGCCCCCGACAGGGGGCTATCTACAATGAGCAGTTCTTC. Protein product: CASSPRQGAIYNEQFF.

This clonotype was picked up many times. V gene TRBV5-6 combines with J gene TRBJ1-5; tentative D call: TRBD1 (6 bases). CDR1 and CDR2 (germline): SGHDT, YYEEEE. The V gene lost 7 bases and the J gene lost 2 bases, with 13 bases spanning the gap. The CDR3 runs 14 residues. CDR3 loop: CASSEGGGNQPQHF. The CDR3 coding sequence is TGTGCCAGCTCCGAAGGGGGTGGCAATCAGCCCCAGCATTTT.

This chain links TRBV20-1 with TRBJ2-5; 12 bases agree with TRBD2. Germline CDR1 and CDR2: DFQATT and SNEGSKA (reference sequence). Germline trimming cut 1 base from V and 4 bases from J; bases unmatched to any gene: 4. This CDR3 has 15 amino acids. The CDR3 loop is CSARVGLAGLETQYF. CDR3 nucleotides: TGCAGTGCTAGAGTCGGACTAGCGGGATTAGAGACCCAGTACTTC.

This clonotype was counted a few times. The chain is built from TRBV7-9 and TRBJ2-3; 8 bases match TRBD2. The junction had 11 bases not matched to a gene; V was cut back by 5 bases and J by 4 bases. Germline CDR1 SEHNR, CDR2 FQNEAQ (reference sequence). This CDR3 region has 16 residues. Here the CDR3 DNA reads TGTGCCAGCAGCCACACGGGACTAGACGGGGCAGATACGCAGTATTTT. Translated, it gives CASSHTGLDGADTQYF.

The chain has TRBV7-6 and TRBJ2-5, with D uncertain. V was cut by 5 bases and J by 2 bases, with 18 bases left in between. This CDR3 has 16 residues. Germline V gene data show CDR1 as SGHVS and CDR2 as FNYEAQ. The CDR3 reads CASSGPPHGLQETQYF. CDR3 DNA sequence: TGTGCCAGCAGCGGACCCCCCCATGGGTTGCAAGAGACCCAGTACTTC.

This rearrangement joins TRBV6-1 to TRBJ2-7; the D is unclear. This CDR3 spans 13 amino acids. Trimming pared 6 bases from V and 3 bases from J, leaving 12 bases between. Germline V lookup: CDR1 MNHNS, CDR2 SASEGT. CDR3 sequence reads: CASSLGMNYEQYV. CDR3 DNA: TGTGCCAGCAGCTTAGGGATGAACTACGAGCAGTACGTC.

This clonotype has ten or more counts. The J gene is TRBJ2-7, the V gene TRBV7-9, with D possibly being TRBD1 (6 bases). CDR3 length: 12 amino acids. Trimming stripped 4 bases from V and 3 bases from J, with 7 bases between. Germline CDR1 and CDR2: SEHNR and FQNEAQ (reference sequence). CDR3 protein: CASSSQGYEQYF. The DNA for the CDR3 is TGTGCCAGCAGCTCACAGGGCTACGAGCAGTACTTC.

The rearrangement uses TRBV27 and TRBJ1-2; 7 positions agree with TRBD1. Germline assignment: CDR1 MNHEY and CDR2 SMNVEV (reference sequence). The CDR3 consists of 14 residues. The ends lost 4 bases at V and 8 bases at J; junction bases unmatched: 10. CDR3 DNA sequence: TGTGCCAGCAGTTGGGGGGCAGGGGGTGGCGGCTACACCTTC. This codes for CASSWGAGGGGYTF.